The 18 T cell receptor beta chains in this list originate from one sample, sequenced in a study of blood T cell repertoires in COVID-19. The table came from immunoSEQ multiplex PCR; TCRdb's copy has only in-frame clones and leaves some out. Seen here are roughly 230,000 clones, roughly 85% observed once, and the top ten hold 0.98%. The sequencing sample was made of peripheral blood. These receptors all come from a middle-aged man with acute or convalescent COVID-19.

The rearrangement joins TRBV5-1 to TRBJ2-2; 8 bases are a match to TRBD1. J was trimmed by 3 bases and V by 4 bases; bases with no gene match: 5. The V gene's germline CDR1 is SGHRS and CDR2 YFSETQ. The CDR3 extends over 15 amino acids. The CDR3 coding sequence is TGCGCCAGCAGCCTAACGACAGGGGACACCGGGGAGCTGTTTTTT. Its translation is CASSLTTGDTGELFF.

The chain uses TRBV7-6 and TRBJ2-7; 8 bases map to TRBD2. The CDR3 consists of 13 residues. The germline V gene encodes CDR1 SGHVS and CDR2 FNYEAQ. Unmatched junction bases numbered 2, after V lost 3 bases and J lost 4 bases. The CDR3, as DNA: TGTGCCAGCAGCTTGACTAGCGATTACGAGCAGTACTTC. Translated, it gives CASSLTSDYEQYF.

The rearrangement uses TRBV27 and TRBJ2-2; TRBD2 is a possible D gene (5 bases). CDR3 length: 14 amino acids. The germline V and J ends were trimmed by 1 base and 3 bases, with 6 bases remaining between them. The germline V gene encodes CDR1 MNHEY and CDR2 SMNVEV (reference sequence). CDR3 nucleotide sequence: TGTGCCAGCAGTTTATTGCGGGACACCGGGGAGCTGTTTTTT. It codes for CASSLLRDTGELFF.

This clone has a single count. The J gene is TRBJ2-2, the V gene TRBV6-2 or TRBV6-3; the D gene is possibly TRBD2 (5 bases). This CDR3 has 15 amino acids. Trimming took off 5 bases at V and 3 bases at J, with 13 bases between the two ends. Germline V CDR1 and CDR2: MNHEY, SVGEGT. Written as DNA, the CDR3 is TGTGCCAGCAGTCGATCTAGCCGTTACACCGGGGAGCTGTTTTTT. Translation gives CASSRSSRYTGELFF.

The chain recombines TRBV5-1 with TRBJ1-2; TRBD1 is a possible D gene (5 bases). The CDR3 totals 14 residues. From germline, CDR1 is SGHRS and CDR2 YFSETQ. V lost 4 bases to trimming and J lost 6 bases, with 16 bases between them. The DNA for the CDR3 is TGCGCCAGCAGCAAAGGGACTCAGTACGATGGCTACACCTTC. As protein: CASSKGTQYDGYTF.

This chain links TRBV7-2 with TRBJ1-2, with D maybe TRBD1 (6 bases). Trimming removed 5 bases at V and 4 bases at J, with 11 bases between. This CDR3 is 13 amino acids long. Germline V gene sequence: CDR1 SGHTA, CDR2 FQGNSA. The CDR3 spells CASSIDRFYGYTF. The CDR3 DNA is TGTGCCAGCAGCATCGACAGGTTCTATGGCTACACCTTC.

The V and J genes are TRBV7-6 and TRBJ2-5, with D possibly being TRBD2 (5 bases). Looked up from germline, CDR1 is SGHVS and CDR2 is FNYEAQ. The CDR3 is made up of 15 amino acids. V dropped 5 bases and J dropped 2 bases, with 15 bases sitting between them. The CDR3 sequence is CASSQTRLIQETQYF. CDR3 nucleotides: TGTGCCAGCAGCCAAACTCGACTAATTCAAGAGACCCAGTACTTC. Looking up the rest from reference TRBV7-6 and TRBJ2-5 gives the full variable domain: GAGVSQSPRYKVTKRGQDVALRCDPISGHVSLYWYRQALGQGPEFLTYFNYEAQQDKSGLPNDRFSAERPEGSISTLTIQRTEQRDSAMYRCASSQTRLIQETQYFGPGTRLLVL.

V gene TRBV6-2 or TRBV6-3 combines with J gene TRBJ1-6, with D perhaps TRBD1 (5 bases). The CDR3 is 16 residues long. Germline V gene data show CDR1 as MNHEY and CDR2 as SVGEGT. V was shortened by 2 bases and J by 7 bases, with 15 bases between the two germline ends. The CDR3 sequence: CASSYGGGWGNSPLHF. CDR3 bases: TGTGCCAGCAGTTACGGCGGGGGATGGGGAAATTCACCCCTCCACTTT.

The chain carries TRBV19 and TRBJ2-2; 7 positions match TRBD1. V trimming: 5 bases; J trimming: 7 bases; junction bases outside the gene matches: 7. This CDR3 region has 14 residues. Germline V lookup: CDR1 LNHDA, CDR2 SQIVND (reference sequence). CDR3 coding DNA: TGTGCCAGTAGTGACAGGGAGATGAGCGGGGAGCTGTTTTTT. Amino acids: CASSDREMSGELFF.

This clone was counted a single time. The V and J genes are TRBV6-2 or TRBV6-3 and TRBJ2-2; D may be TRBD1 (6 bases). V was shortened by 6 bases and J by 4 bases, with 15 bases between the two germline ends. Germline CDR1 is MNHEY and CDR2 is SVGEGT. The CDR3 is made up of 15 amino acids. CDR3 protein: CASRPTDRITGELFF. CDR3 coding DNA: TGTGCCAGCAGGCCTACGGACAGAATCACCGGGGAGCTGTTTTTT.

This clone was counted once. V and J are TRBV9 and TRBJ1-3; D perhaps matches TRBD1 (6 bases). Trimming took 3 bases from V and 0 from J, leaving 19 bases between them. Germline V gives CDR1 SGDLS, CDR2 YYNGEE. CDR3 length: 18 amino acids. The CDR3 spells CASSAGSWDTYSGNTIYF. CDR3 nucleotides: TGTGCCAGCAGCGCAGGTAGTTGGGACACATACTCTGGAAACACCATATATTTT.

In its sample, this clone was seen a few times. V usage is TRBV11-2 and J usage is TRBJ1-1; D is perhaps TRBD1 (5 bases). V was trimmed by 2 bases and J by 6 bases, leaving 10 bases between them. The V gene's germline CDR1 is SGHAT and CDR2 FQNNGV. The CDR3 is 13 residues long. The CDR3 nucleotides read TGTGCCAGCAGCTTACCCCGGGACTCTGAAGCTTTCTTT. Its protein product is CASSLPRDSEAFF.

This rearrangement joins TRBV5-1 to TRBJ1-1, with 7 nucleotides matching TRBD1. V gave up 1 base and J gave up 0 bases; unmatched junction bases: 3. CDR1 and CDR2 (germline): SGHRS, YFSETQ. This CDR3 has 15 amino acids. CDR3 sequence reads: CASSLQTGLNTEAFF. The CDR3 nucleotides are TGCGCCAGCAGCTTGCAGACAGGGCTGAACACTGAAGCTTTCTTT.

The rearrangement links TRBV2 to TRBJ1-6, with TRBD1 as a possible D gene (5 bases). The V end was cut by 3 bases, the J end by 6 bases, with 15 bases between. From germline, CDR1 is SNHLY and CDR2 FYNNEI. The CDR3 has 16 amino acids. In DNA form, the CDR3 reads TGTGCCAGCAGTGATCGCCGGAGGGGACGTAATTCACCCCTCCACTTT. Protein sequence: CASSDRRRGRNSPLHF.

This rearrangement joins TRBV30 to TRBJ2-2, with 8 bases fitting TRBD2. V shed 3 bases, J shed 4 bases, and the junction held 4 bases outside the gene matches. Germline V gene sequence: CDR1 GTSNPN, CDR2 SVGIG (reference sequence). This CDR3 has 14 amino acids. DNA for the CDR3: TGTGCCTGGAGCGGGGGGGCCCTCACCGGGGAGCTGTTTTTT. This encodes CAWSGGALTGELFF.

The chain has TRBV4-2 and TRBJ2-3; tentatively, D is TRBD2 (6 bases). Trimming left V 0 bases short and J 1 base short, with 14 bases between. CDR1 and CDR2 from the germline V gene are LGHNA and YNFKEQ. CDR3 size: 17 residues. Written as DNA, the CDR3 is TGTGCCAGCAGCCAAGATGGAGGGCGGGGCCGCACAGATACGCAGTATTTT. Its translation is CASSQDGGRGRTDTQYF.

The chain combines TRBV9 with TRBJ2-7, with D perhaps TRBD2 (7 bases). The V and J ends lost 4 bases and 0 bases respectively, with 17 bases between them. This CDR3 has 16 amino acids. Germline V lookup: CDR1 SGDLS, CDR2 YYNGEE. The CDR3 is CASSSRGGASSYEQYF. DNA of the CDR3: TGTGCCAGCAGCTCGCGAGGGGGGGCCAGCTCCTACGAGCAGTACTTC.

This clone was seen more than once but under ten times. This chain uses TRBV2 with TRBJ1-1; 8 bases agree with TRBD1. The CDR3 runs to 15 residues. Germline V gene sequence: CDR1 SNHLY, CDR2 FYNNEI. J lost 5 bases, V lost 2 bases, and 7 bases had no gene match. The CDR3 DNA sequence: TGTGCCAGCAGTGAACGTGGACAGGGTAGGACTGAAGCTTTCTTT. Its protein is CASSERGQGRTEAFF.